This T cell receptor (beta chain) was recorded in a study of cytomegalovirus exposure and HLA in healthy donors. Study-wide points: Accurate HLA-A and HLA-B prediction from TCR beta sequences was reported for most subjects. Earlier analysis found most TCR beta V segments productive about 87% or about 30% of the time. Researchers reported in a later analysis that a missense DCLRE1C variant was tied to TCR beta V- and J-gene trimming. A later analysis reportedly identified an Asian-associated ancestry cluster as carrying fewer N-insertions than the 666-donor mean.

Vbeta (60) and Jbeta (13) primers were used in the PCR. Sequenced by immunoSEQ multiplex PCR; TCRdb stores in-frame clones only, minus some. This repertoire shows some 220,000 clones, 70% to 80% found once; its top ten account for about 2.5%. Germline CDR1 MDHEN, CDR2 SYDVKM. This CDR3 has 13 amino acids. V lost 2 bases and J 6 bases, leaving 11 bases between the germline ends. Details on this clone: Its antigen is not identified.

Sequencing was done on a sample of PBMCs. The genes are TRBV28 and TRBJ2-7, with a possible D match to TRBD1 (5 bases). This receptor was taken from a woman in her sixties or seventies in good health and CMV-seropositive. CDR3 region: CASSLQGAGEQYF. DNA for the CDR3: TGTGCCAGCAGTTTACAGGGTGCCGGCGAGCAGTACTTC. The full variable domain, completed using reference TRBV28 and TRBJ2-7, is DVKVTQSSRYLVKRTGEKVFLECVQDMDHENMFWYRQDPGLGLRLIYFSYDVKMKEKGDIPEGYSVSREKKERFSLILESASTNQTSMYLCASSLQGAGEQYFGPGTRLTVT.